This T cell receptor (beta chain) was documented in a study of Tregs in tolerant kidney transplant recipients. The data were produced by immunoSEQ multiplex PCR, yet TCRdb's version contains in-frame clones alone and is incomplete. The profile covers tens of thousands of clones, with around 83% appearing a single time and about 4.7% taken by the ten largest. This CDR3 contains 18 residues. Looked up from germline, CDR1 is PRHDT and CDR2 is FYEKMQ (reference sequence). J gave up 6 bases and V 0 bases, and 13 bases lay outside the gene matches. Unstimulated regulatory T cells (CD4+CD25+CD127-), CD4+CD25- non-regulatory cells, CD4 and CD8 cells were FACS-sorted from thawed PBMCs.

This clonotype was obtained from a human donor in good health. V gene TRBV13 combines with J gene TRBJ2-3; TRBD2 aligns across 9 bases. The sequencing input was CD4+ T cells from blood. CDR3 in DNA: TGTGCCAGCAGCTTAGGCAGTCGTGCGGGAGGGCCGGGGGATACGCAGTATTTT. As protein: CASSLGSRAGGPGDTQYF.